In its sample, the clone carrying this T cell receptor beta chain was seen a few times. In the study's own analysis: ImmunoSEQ supplied junction-only sequences lacking quality scores, so filtering was different. Assay used: immunoSEQ multiplex PCR; TCRdb lists only in-frame clones, some missing. V and J calls and clone size are copied from that table; D and trimming were computed from the DNA. The profile covers about 2 million clones, with around 96% appearing a single time and 1% to 1.3% taken by the ten largest. The V gene's germline CDR1 is MNHNY and CDR2 SVGAGI (reference sequence). This CDR3 has 13 residues. Trimming cost V 5 bases and J 8 bases; bases outside gene matches: 5. In the naive CD8 group, cells lacked CD45RO and were positively selected for CCR7, so terminally differentiated effector memory CD45RA+ cells were left out. These data originate in a study of shared clonotypes between healthy human individuals. About the research overall: In total, the donors were two women and a few men aged 18 to 49.

The specimen was naive CD8+ T cells sorted from blood. The rearrangement joins TRBV6-6 to TRBJ1-2; TRBD1 matches 10 bases. The receptor comes from a man aged 18 to 29 in good health. DNA of the CDR3: TGTGCCAGCAGTCACCCGGACAGGGGGGGCTACACCTTC. It encodes CASSHPDRGGYTF.